A selection of T cell receptor beta chains follows, all from one sample in a study of blood T cells in healthy people across ages. Using its own MiXCR run on the 5' RACE reads, TCRdb lists one record per CDR3 protein. The data contain 630,000 or so distinct CDR3 sequences, under 30% of them seen just once; the ten biggest clones take up 15% to 17%. The specimen was blood. Source of these receptors: a woman older than 75 in good health. Both conserved end residues are part of each CDR3. Fields, in order: CDR3 length, J gene, V gene, CDR3 protein.

cdr3_length: 19
j_call: TRBJ2-3
v_call: TRBV2
cdr3_aa: CASSERLSRISGGPDTQYF

cdr3_length: 15
j_call: TRBJ1-4
v_call: TRBV21-1
cdr3_aa: CAGSNGDRGDEKLFF

cdr3_length: 14
j_call: TRBJ2-5
v_call: TRBV5-1
cdr3_aa: CASSRGERQETQYF

cdr3_length: 14
j_call: TRBJ2-5
v_call: TRBV6-6
cdr3_aa: CASTEPGNQETQYF

cdr3_length: 13
j_call: TRBJ2-7
v_call: TRBV3-1
cdr3_aa: CASSQDLLYEQYF

cdr3_length: 15
j_call: TRBJ1-5
v_call: TRBV12-3/TRBV12-4
cdr3_aa: CASRRTGGLDQPQHF

cdr3_length: 12
j_call: TRBJ2-3
v_call: TRBV6-2/TRBV6-3
cdr3_aa: CASSWTTDTQYF

cdr3_length: 14
j_call: TRBJ2-5
v_call: TRBV30
cdr3_aa: CASSLDSFGETQYF

cdr3_length: 13
j_call: TRBJ1-2
v_call: TRBV20-1
cdr3_aa: CSVTGRDNYGYTF

cdr3_length: 14
j_call: TRBJ2-5
v_call: TRBV5-1
cdr3_aa: CASRPMGGQETQYF

cdr3_length: 17
j_call: TRBJ2-7
v_call: TRBV7-2
cdr3_aa: CASSLEGGGAVSYEQYF

cdr3_length: 13
j_call: TRBJ2-3
v_call: TRBV15
cdr3_aa: CATSRNRGDTQYF

cdr3_length: 15
j_call: TRBJ1-5
v_call: TRBV9
cdr3_aa: CASSTGTGTDQPQHF

cdr3_length: 17
j_call: TRBJ1-1
v_call: TRBV27
cdr3_aa: CASSKGQTPTLNTEAFF

cdr3_length: 13
j_call: TRBJ1-4
v_call: TRBV30
cdr3_aa: CAWSVLINEKLFF

cdr3_length: 13
j_call: TRBJ2-7
v_call: TRBV20-1
cdr3_aa: CSATGLAGDEQYF

cdr3_length: 15
j_call: TRBJ2-1
v_call: TRBV6-6
cdr3_aa: CASRNTDRDYNEQFF

cdr3_length: 14
j_call: TRBJ2-3
v_call: TRBV5-1
cdr3_aa: CASSVKPPLDTQYF

cdr3_length: 13
j_call: TRBJ1-2
v_call: TRBV6-1
cdr3_aa: CASSLGREGGYTF

cdr3_length: 13
j_call: TRBJ2-1
v_call: TRBV5-1
cdr3_aa: CASSLDGSGFGFF

cdr3_length: 12
j_call: TRBJ1-1
v_call: TRBV12-3/TRBV12-4
cdr3_aa: CASSLYPTEAFF

cdr3_length: 16
j_call: TRBJ2-7
v_call: TRBV20-1
cdr3_aa: CSASYPRQGINHEQYF

cdr3_length: 11
j_call: TRBJ2-3
v_call: TRBV30
cdr3_aa: CAWTTGDTQYF

cdr3_length: 15
j_call: TRBJ2-7
v_call: TRBV7-8
cdr3_aa: CASSLVSGQGHEQYF

cdr3_length: 15
j_call: TRBJ2-4
v_call: TRBV6-1
cdr3_aa: CASSEALVAKNIQYF